One TCR beta chain is described in this entry. Its antigen remains unidentified. The data are from a study of lymphopenia after photon versus proton radiotherapy. Points from the study as a whole: Post-nadir TCR diversity decline inversely tracked overall survival among those who died. Relative stability marked proton patients; photon patients lost diversity and naive cells. After the lymphocyte nadir, photon-treated repertoires showed oligoclonal expansion, especially of CD8+ Temra cells.

This table comes from immunoSEQ multiplex PCR, and its TCRdb copy is limited to in-frame clones, with some not included. The top ten clones hold roughly 25% of a sample with several thousand clones, approximately 88% of them seen once. Germline values: CDR1 SGHTA, CDR2 FQGNSA. This CDR3 contains 14 residues. V was pared by 0 bases and J by 13 bases, with 4 bases of the junction left unmatched. This chain connects TRBV7-2 to TRBJ2-1, with 12 bases aligning to TRBD2. The source material was peripheral blood, sampled from a patient treated with photon-based radiotherapy. The origin of this receptor is a man older than 75 with cholangiocarcinoma. The CDR3 region is CASSLAGLAGQQFF. CDR3 bases: TGTGCCAGCAGCTTAGCCGGACTAGCGGGGCAACAGTTCTTC.